This record covers a single T cell receptor beta chain. Its antigen is not identified. This record belongs to a study of CD8 T cells in ankylosing spondylitis. Study-level results: Blood from ankylosing spondylitis patients appeared to carry a characteristic roughly eight-variant TCR beta motif.

TCRdb re-analysed the 5' RACE reads in MiXCR, keeping a single row per CDR3 protein. Seen here are about 400,000 distinct CDR3 sequences, roughly 20% observed once, and the top ten hold under 15%. The ends lost 4 bases at V and 1 base at J; junction bases unmatched: 5. CDR3 length equals 16 residues. Germline CDR1 is WNHNN and CDR2 is SYGVQD (reference sequence). This receptor was identified in a male donor with ankylosing spondylitis or in good health (not recorded which). The V call is TRBV10-1, the J call TRBJ2-5, with 11 bases that match TRBD2. The sequenced sample was blood, either unsorted or a sorted T cell fraction (not recorded which). The CDR3 coding sequence is TGCGCCAGCAGTGCTACTAGCGGGGGTTCCCAAGAGACCCAGTACTTC. It specifies CASSATSGGSQETQYF.